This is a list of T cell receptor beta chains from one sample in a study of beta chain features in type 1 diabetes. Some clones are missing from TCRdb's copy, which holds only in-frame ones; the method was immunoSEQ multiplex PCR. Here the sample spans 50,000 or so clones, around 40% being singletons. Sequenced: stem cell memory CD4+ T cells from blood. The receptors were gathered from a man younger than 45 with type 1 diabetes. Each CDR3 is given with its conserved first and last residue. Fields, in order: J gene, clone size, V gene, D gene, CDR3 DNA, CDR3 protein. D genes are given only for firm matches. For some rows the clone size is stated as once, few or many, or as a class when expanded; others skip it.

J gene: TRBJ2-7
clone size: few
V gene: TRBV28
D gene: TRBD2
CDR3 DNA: TGTGCCAGCATGGGACTAGCGGGAGCTGGCGAGCAGTACTTC
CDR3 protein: CASMGLAGAGEQYF

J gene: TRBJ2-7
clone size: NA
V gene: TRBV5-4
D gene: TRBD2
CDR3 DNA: TGTGCCAGCAGCTTGGGACTAGCGGGAGTTTACGAGCAGTACTTC
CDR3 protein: CASSLGLAGVYEQYF

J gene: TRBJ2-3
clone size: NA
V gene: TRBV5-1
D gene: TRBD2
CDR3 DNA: TGCGCCAGCAGCTTGGCCAGGACTAGCGGCACAGATACGCAGTATTTT
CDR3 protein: CASSLARTSGTDTQYF

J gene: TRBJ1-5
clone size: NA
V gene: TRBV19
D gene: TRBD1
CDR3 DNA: TGTGCCAGTAGTGCCAGACAGGGGGCCCTGAATCAGCCCCAGCATTTT
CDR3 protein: CASSARQGALNQPQHF

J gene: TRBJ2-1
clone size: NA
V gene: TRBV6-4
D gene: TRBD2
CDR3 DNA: TGTGCCAGCAGTGAAACCGGACTAGCGGGATTAGGCGACAATGAGCAGTTCTTC
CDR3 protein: CASSETGLAGLGDNEQFF

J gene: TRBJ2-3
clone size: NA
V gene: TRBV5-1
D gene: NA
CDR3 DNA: TGCGCCAGCAGCTTCAGGACGGGAGCCATAGATACGCAGTATTTT
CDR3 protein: CASSFRTGAIDTQYF

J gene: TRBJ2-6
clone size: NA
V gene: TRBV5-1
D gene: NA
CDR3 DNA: TGCGCCAGCAGCTTGGAAGGAGGGAACTCTGGGGCCAACGTCCTGACTTTC
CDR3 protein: CASSLEGGNSGANVLTF

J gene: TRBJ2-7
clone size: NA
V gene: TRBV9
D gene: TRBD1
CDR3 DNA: TGTGCCAGCAGCGTGGGGACAGGGAGCTCCTACGAGCAGTACTTC
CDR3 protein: CASSVGTGSSYEQYF

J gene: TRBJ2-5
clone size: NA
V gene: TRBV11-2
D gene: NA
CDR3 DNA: TGTGCCAGCAGCCCCAGAGAGACCCAGTACTTC
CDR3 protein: CASSPRETQYF

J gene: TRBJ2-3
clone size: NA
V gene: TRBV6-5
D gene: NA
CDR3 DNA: TGTGCCAGCACTCGACTAGACGGTTCAGATACGCAGTATTTT
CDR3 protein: CASTRLDGSDTQYF

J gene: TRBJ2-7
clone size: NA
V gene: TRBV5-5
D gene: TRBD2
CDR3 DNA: TGTGCCAGCAGCTCTTCCCCAGCGGGACGCCGCTACGAGCAGTACTTC
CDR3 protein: CASSSSPAGRRYEQYF

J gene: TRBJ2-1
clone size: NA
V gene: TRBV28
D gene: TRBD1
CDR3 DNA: TGTGCCAGCAGTTTTCAGGGGGTGAATGAGCAGTTCTTC
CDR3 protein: CASSFQGVNEQFF

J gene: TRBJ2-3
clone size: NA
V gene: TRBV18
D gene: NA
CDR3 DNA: TGTGCCAGCTCAGTGAATGGAGGGGGCGACAACACAGATACGCAGTATTTT
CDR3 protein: CASSVNGGGDNTDTQYF

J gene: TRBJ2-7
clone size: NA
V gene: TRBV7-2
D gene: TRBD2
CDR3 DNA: TGTGCCAGCAGCTTAGTGGCGGGGACTAGCGGGAGGGCTGAGCAGTACTTC
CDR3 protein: CASSLVAGTSGRAEQYF

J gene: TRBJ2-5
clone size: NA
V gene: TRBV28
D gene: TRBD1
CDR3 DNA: TGTGCCAGCCGAACTACAGGGGACCAAGAGACCCAGTACTTC
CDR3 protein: CASRTTGDQETQYF

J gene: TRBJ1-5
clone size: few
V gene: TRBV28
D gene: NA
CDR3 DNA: TGTGCCAGCAGTAACAAGAATCAGCCCCAGCATTTT
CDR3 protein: CASSNKNQPQHF

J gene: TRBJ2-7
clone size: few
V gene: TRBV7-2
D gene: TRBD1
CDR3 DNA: TGTGCCAGCAGCTTAGGCCAGGGGGCCTACGAGCAGTACTTC
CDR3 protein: CASSLGQGAYEQYF

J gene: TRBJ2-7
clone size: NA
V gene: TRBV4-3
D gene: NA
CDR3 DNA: TGCGCCAGCAGCCAAGGCAATAGTGCCCTCTACGAGCAGTACTTC
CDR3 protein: CASSQGNSALYEQYF

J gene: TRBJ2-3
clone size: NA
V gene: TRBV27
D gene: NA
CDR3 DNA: TGTGCCAGCAGTTTTCGACATCCCCCGTTTCATACGCAGTATTTT
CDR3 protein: CASSFRHPPFHTQYF

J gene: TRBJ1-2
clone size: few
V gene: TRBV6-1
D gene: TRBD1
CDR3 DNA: TGTGCCAGCAGTGAAAGGGGACAGGTTAACTATGGCTACACCTTC
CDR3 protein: CASSERGQVNYGYTF

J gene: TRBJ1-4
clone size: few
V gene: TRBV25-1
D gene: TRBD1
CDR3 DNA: TGTGCCAGCAGTGACTGGACAGGGGGGCATGAAAAACTGTTTTTT
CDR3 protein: CASSDWTGGHEKLFF

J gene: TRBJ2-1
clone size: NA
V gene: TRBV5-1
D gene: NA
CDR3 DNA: TGCGCCAGCAGCCGGACTACTTACAATGAGCAGTTCTTC
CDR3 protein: CASSRTTYNEQFF

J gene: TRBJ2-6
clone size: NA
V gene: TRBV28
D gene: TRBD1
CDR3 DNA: TGTGCCAGCAGTTTAGTAAGCGGGACAGGGGTCTCTGGGGCCAACGTCCTGACTTTC
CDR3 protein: CASSLVSGTGVSGANVLTF

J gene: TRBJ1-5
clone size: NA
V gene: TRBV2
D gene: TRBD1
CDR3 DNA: TGTGCCAGCACACCGGACAGGGGAGATCAGCCCCAGCATTTT
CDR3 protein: CASTPDRGDQPQHF

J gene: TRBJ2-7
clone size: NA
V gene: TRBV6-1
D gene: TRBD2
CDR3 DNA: TGTGCCAGCAGTGTAGCTAGCGGACTCTACGAGCAGTACTTC
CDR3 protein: CASSVASGLYEQYF

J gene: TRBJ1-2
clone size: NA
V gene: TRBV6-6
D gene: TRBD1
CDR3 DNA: TGTGCCAGCAGCTCCGGACAGGGTGGCTATGGCTACACCTTC
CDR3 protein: CASSSGQGGYGYTF

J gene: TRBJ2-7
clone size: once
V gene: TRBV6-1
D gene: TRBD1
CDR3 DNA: TGTGCCAGCTCTCTTCTGACAGGGGGCTGGCAGTACTTC
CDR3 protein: CASSLLTGGWQYF

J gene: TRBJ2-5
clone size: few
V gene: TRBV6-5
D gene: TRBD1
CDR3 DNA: TGTGCCAGCAGACCCACAGGGGTGGAGACCCAGTACTTC
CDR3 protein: CASRPTGVETQYF

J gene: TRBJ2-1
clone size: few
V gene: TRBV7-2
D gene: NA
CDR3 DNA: TGTGCCAGCAGCTTAACCGGGACAACCTACAATGAGCAGTTCTTC
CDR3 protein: CASSLTGTTYNEQFF

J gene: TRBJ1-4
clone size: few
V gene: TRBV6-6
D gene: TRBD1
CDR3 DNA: TGTGCCAGCAAGGGGGCCCAGGTTGAAAAACTGTTTTTT
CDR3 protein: CASKGAQVEKLFF

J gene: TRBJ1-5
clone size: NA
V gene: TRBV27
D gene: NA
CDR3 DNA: TGTGCCAGCAGTTTCAGGGGCAGGGATCAGCCCCAGCATTTT
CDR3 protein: CASSFRGRDQPQHF

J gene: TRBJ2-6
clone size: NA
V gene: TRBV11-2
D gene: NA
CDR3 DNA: TGTGCCAGCAGCTTAACACCTGGGGCCAACGTCCTGACTTTC
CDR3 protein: CASSLTPGANVLTF

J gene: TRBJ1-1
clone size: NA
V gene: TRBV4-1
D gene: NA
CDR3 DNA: TGCGCCAGCAGCCAAGTGCCAGGGAACACTGAAGCTTTCTTT
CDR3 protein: CASSQVPGNTEAFF

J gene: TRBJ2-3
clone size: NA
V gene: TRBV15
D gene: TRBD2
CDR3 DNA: TGTGCCACCAGCAGAGGACTTAGCGGGAGCCAGTCGACCGGCACAGATACGCAGTATTTT
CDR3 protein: CATSRGLSGSQSTGTDTQYF

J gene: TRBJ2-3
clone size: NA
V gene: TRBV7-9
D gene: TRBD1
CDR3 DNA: TGTGCCAGCAGCTTGACAGGGATCGGGACAGATACGCAGTATTTT
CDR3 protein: CASSLTGIGTDTQYF

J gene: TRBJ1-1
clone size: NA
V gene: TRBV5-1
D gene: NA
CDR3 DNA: TGCGCCAGCAGCTTGGCGGGGTTCAGTAGTAACACTGAAGCTTTCTTT
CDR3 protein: CASSLAGFSSNTEAFF

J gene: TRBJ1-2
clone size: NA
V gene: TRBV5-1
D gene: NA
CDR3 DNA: TGCGCCAGCAGCTTTGGAGGGGCTGGCTACACCTTC
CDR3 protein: CASSFGGAGYTF

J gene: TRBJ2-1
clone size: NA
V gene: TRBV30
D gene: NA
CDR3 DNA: TGTGCCTGGAGCGTCCCCCAGGATTCGGCCAATGAGCAGTTCTTC
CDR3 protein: CAWSVPQDSANEQFF

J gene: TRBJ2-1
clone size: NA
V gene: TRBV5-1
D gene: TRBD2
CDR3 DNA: TGCGCCAGCAGCTCCAAGCCGGGACTAGCGGGAGGACTTTCCTACAATGAGCAGTTCTTC
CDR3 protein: CASSSKPGLAGGLSYNEQFF

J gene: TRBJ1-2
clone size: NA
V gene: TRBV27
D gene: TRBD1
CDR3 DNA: TGTGCCAGCAAATCCGGGACAGGCATAGGCTACACCTTC
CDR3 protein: CASKSGTGIGYTF

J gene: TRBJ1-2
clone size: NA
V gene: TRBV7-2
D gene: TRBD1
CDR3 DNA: TGTGCCAGCAGCTTTGGGACAGGGCGGGCACTTTTC
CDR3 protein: CASSFGTGRALF

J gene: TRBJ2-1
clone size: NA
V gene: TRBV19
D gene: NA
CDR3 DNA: TGTGCCAGTAGTATCTATAGCTCCTACAATGAGCAGTTCTTC
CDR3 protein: CASSIYSSYNEQFF